This TCR beta chain was sequenced for a study of tumor-infiltrating lymphocytes in localized non-small cell lung cancer (dated by TCRdb to the early 2020s). Regarding the complete study: The cohort included patients whose samples were collected after neoadjuvant chemotherapy, as well as both smokers and never-smokers and several histologies. Each patient provided resected tumor tissue plus uninvolved lung tissue from the same patient, with the uninvolved lung tissue described as non-adjacent to the tumor. The same patients underwent several integrated assays, with TCR sequencing performed together with flow cytometry, multiplex immunofluorescence, RNA-seq, exome sequencing and proteomics. In total, the ICON cohort was made up of 150 surgical patients who had localized non-small cell lung cancer and whose tumors were resected. A total of around 50 patients were included in the paired tumor versus uninvolved lung comparison of immunoSEQ T-cell fraction. General findings and caveats noted by the study authors: TCRbeta sequencing supported higher T cell infiltration in tumors than in uninvolved lung tissue, consistent with immunofluorescence CD3 counts. Assay coverage varied across patients depending on available tissue quantity, so only a subset of the cohort had TCR sequencing. Because different assays used different pieces of the same tissue, technical variation could not be distinguished from intratumor heterogeneity. The TCR-derived T-cell fraction showed no difference between the flow cytometry-defined immunotypes IM1 (good prognosis) and IM2 (poor prognosis).

Patient enrollment in ICON started in 2016, and the final patient was enrolled in September 2018. From a subcohort of 76 patients, fresh tumor and matched uninvolved tissue were collected for in-depth immune analyses, including TCR sequencing. No cell sorting was done, and TCR sequencing was instead run on DNA isolated from bulk tissue. Note on this clone: The target of this receptor is not known. No base quality values were provided; no much bigger clone lies one nucleotide off.

The T-cell fraction in tumor and uninvolved lung tissue was provided by TCR sequencing with the immunoSEQ assay. The published analysis was carried out like this. To analyze survival, patients were divided into a high T-cell fraction group (upper tertile) and a low T-cell fraction group (lower two tertiles), and the two groups were compared using a log-rank test. A signed-rank test was used to check for differences in T-cell fraction between paired tumor and uninvolved lung. The clones in this table, taken by TCRdb from immuneACCESS, are in-frame only. Not every clone is retained; where verified, under half of the shortfall comes from an unresolved V gene, and the cause of the rest is unknown. From that table come the V and J calls and clone size; the DNA was used to work out D and trimming. This sample comprises more than 9,000 clones, about 62% of them detected only once. Of the sample, approximately 11% falls within the top ten clones.

The trim is 0 bases for V and 7 bases for J, with a gap of 8 bases between the germline ends. The germline V gene supplies CDR1 SGDLS and CDR2 YYNGEE. The CDR3, cysteine through phenylalanine, is 13 amino acids long. Of all the DNA, just the CDR3 is kept, 39 bases in frame from base 1. This TCR came from a human donor with non-small cell lung cancer. Sample: uninvolved lung tissue not adjacent to the tumor. Here the chain combines TRBV9 and TRBJ1-3; there is no confident call for the D gene. The CDR3 is CASSVAAGNTIYF. DNA sequence: TGTGCCAGCAGCGTAGCGGCCGGGAACACCATATATTTT.